This TCR beta chain emerged from a study of OX40 agonist ivuxolimab in advanced cancers. In terms of the full investigation: Ivuxolimab, which targeted the costimulatory receptor OX40 (CD134), was an agonistic, fully human IgG2 monoclonal antibody. Intravenous ivuxolimab was administered to patients every 2 weeks at six dose levels: 0.01, 0.1, 0.3, 1.5, 3 and 10 mg/kg. Of the 50 to 55 dose-escalation patients, hepatocellular carcinoma was present in roughly 19, melanoma in some 15, renal cell carcinoma in 9 and head and neck cancer in 9. In the dose-escalation cohort, roughly 80% of patients were male, and the mean age was approximately 60 years, with a range of 23 to 79. Prior anti-PD-1, anti-PD-L1 or anti-CTLA-4 therapy was permitted, and 40% to 50% of dose-escalation patients had received checkpoint inhibitors. Partial responses occurred in three dose-escalation patients: two with cutaneous melanoma and one with hepatocellular carcinoma. The purpose of peripheral TCRbeta sequencing was to test whether ivuxolimab changed TCR sequence diversity and led to clonal T-cell expansion. The paper describes the monotherapy dose-escalation part (N of about 52 patients) of the phase I trial of ivuxolimab. Results and caveats for the whole study, not just this receptor: In the 0.1-3.0 mg/kg groups, partial responders had among the lowest normalized peripheral clonal expansion, particularly in CD8+ T cells. Clonal expansion of both CD4+ and CD8+ blood T cells was observed from baseline to week 6 at doses 0.1 to 3.0 mg/kg. Low levels of normalized T-cell clonal expansion were also seen in some nonresponding patients. Antigen specificity was not determined for the clonally expanded peripheral T cells. On average, CD8+ T cells showed more expanded clones than CD4+ T cells after ivuxolimab.

Regarding this clone: Its target antigen remains unknown. No base quality values were provided; no much bigger clone lies one nucleotide off.

The cysteine opens and the phenylalanine closes a CDR3 of 16 amino acids. CDR3 DNA is the only sequence kept; it has 48 bases, read in frame from the first base. The germline V gene (reference sequence) sets CDR1 to LNHDA and CDR2 to SQIVND. Trimming costs V 5 bases and J 3 bases, and their ends lie 14 bases apart. Genomic DNA was extracted from sorted cells for sequencing of the TCRbeta CDR3 region. The immunoSEQ Assay was used for sequencing of TCRbeta CDR3 regions. In TCRdb, the immuneACCESS table is reduced to in-frame sequences with V and J assigned. These tables do not hold every clone; where another copy was compared, an unresolved V gene accounts for under half, and the others remain unexplained. The sample table contains about 41,000 clones; only one count was recorded for around 73% of them. The leading ten clones occupy around 20% of the sample. The trial excluded patients who had a history of autoimmune disease or who were on systemic immunosuppression. In every dose cohort, peripheral blood was drawn for TCR sequencing at baseline, cycle 4 day 1, and cycle 7 day 1. Samples came from an open-label, multicenter, first-in-human phase I dose-escalation trial of ivuxolimab. Adults with locally advanced or metastatic melanoma, renal cell carcinoma, hepatocellular carcinoma or head and neck squamous cell carcinoma were enrolled in the trial. Before TCR sequencing, CD4+ T cells and CD8+ T cells were sorted from peripheral blood as separate populations.

The material sequenced was CD4+ or CD8+ T cells sorted from blood, taken in a trial of the OX40 agonist ivuxolimab. This clonotype was obtained from an adult with an advanced solid tumor such as melanoma, head and neck, liver or kidney cancer. Recombination joined TRBV19 with TRBJ2-6, with the D gene not clear enough to name. The encoded CDR3 is CASSFSIGYGANVLTF. The nucleotides read TGTGCCAGTAGTTTTTCCATAGGGTATGGGGCCAACGTCCTGACTTTC.